A selection of T cell receptor beta chains follows, all from one sample in a study of blood T cell repertoires in COVID-19. Libraries were prepared by immunoSEQ multiplex PCR; TCRdb keeps only in-frame clonotypes and omits some of them. Among 88,000 or so clones, approximately 86% were seen once, and the ten largest hold about 7.2%. The sample was peripheral blood. These receptors came from a man aged 55 to 70 with acute or convalescent COVID-19. The conserved cysteine and the conserved F or W are not part of the CDR3 here. Not every row has a clone size; where given, it reads once, few, many or a size class.

length: 11; V: TRBV7-8; size: -; CDR3: ASSQTGAVGYT
length: 11; V: TRBV6-5; size: -; CDR3: ASSPSGGVEQY
length: 10; V: TRBV6-5; size: -; CDR3: ASSQGAYGYT
length: 10; V: TRBV6-5; size: -; CDR3: ASRGQKYEQY
length: 12; V: TRBV5-6; size: -; CDR3: ASSLVREDTEAF
length: 13; V: TRBV6-2/TRBV6-3; size: -; CDR3: ASSSWTRLKGEQF
length: 13; V: TRBV6-5; size: -; CDR3: ASSDGWEYQETQY
length: 13; V: TRBV3-1/TRBV3-2; size: -; CDR3: ASSHTSGATDTQY
length: 12; V: TRBV5-8; size: -; CDR3: ASSRGFRQETQY
length: 17; V: TRBV28; size: -; CDR3: ASSRTGGTSGRARDTQY
length: 13; V: TRBV6-5; size: few; CDR3: ASRAGQYRNTEAF
length: 13; V: TRBV5-6; size: once; CDR3: ASSLVRDRSYGYT
length: 13; V: TRBV5-5; size: -; CDR3: ASSLDKGQSYEQY
length: 12; V: TRBV6-5; size: -; CDR3: ASSTRGGGNTIY
length: 10; V: TRBV18; size: -; CDR3: ASSPGQGMAF
length: 13; V: TRBV30; size: -; CDR3: AGRTGAANTGELF
length: 10; V: TRBV30; size: -; CDR3: AWSGDQETQY
length: 13; V: TRBV7-9; size: -; CDR3: ASSLGRLFQETQY
length: 11; V: TRBV7-2; size: few; CDR3: ASSLGGWETQY
length: 11; V: TRBV30; size: -; CDR3: ARQEGRGTEAF
length: 13; V: TRBV9; size: -; CDR3: ASSDRGGVIETQY
length: 13; V: TRBV29-1; size: few; CDR3: SVKKPGHTTGGYT
length: 12; V: TRBV2; size: -; CDR3: ASRREPYNSPLH
length: 15; V: TRBV4-1; size: -; CDR3: ASSQPPGEGSYNEQF
length: 10; V: TRBV10-1; size: -; CDR3: ASSEEGNEQF
length: 12; V: TRBV5-1; size: -; CDR3: ASSYTVGTGELF
length: 12; V: TRBV9; size: -; CDR3: ASSPRSNSYEQY
length: 10; V: TRBV19; size: -; CDR3: ASSTGQGQQY
length: 12; V: TRBV3-1/TRBV3-2; size: -; CDR3: ASSTLDSLLGYT
length: 12; V: TRBV11-2; size: -; CDR3: ASSFSDTKQPQH
length: 12; V: TRBV9; size: -; CDR3: ASTATQGSSGYT
length: 13; V: TRBV5-4; size: few; CDR3: ASSLDGEGSQPQH
length: 15; V: TRBV7-6; size: -; CDR3: ASSGLAGGLNTGELF
length: 14; V: TRBV6-1; size: -; CDR3: ASSDFEPRVTGELF
length: 13; V: TRBV29-1; size: once; CDR3: SVEVTTGRREKLF
length: 14; V: TRBV5-8; size: -; CDR3: ASSPGGPGGTDTQY
length: 12; V: TRBV9; size: -; CDR3: ASSISGIGTEAF
length: 13; V: TRBV5-1; size: -; CDR3: ASSWGDRMNTEAF
length: 15; V: TRBV4-3; size: once; CDR3: ASSQDPAGGKYNEQF
length: 12; V: TRBV6-2/TRBV6-3; size: -; CDR3: ASSPTGGVTEAF